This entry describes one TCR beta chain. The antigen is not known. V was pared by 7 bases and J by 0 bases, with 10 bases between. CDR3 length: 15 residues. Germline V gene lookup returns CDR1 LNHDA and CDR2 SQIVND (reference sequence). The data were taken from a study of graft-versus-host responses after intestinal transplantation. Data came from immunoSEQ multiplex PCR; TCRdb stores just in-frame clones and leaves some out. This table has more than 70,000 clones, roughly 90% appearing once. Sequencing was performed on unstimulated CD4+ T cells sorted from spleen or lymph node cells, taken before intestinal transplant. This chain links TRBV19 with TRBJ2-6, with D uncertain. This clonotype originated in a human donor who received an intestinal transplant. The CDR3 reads CASTYQVSGANVLTF. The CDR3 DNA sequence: TGTGCCAGTACCTACCAGGTCTCTGGGGCCAACGTCCTGACTTTC. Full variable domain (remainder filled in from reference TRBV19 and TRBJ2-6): DGGITQSPKYLFRKEGQNVTLSCEQNLNHDAMYWYRQDPGQGLRLIYYSQIVNDFQKGDIAEGYSVSREKKESFPLTVTSAQKNPTAFYLCASTYQVSGANVLTFGAGSRLTVL.